The clone carrying this TCR beta chain was counted a single time. Its antigen remains unknown. Unique molecular identifiers featured in how the TCRbeta library was prepared. TCRdb independently ran MiXCR on the PCR reads; one entry per CDR3 protein. The top ten hold roughly 2.5% of the sample, which has 200,000 to 300,000 distinct CDR3 sequences, 25% seen once. These data originate in a study of T-cell reconstitution after alpha-beta-depleted transplantation in children. Study-wide results and limits: Expanded graft clones, several hundred of them, were reportedly the source of alpha-beta T cells about two months after transplant. From surviving recipient T cells and thymic progenitors came the high day-60 TCRbeta diversity observed in some patients. When one year had passed after transplant, most T-cell counts and diversity came from newly produced T cells.

Germline V gene lookup returns CDR1 SNHLY and CDR2 FYNNEI. Trimming left V 4 bases short and J 2 bases short, with 13 bases between. The CDR3 runs to 15 residues. The chain has TRBV2 and TRBJ2-3, with D possibly being TRBD1 or TRBD2 (5 bases each). This TCR derives from a girl aged 2-10 years with Fanconi anemia, due to receive a stem cell transplant. The specimen comprised PBMCs, sampled before TCRalphabeta/CD19-depleted stem cell transplant. The CDR3 is CASSGGERYTDTQYF. In DNA form, the CDR3 reads TGTGCCAGCAGTGGAGGGGAGCGGTACACAGATACGCAGTATTTT. Complete variable domain (other parts from reference TRBV2 and TRBJ2-3): EPEVTQTPSHQVTQMGQEVILRCVPISNHLYFYWYRQILGQKVEFLVSFYNNEISEKSEIFDDQFSVERPDGSNFTLKIRSTKLEDSAMYFCASSGGERYTDTQYFGPGTRLTVL.